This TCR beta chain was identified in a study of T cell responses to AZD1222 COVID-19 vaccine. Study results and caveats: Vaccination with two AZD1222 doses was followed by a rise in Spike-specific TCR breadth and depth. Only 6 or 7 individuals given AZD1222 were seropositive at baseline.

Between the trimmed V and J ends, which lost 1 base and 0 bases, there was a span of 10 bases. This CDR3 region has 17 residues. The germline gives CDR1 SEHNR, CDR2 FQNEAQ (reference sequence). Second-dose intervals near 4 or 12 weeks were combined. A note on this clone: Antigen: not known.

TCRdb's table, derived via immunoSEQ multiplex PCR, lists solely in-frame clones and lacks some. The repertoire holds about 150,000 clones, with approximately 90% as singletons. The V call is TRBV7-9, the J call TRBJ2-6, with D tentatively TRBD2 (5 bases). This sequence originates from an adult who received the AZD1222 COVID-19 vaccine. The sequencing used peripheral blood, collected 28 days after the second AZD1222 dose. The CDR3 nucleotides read TGTGCCAGCAGCTTAGGAGGGTATAACTCTGGGGCCAACGTCCTGACTTTC. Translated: CASSLGGYNSGANVLTF. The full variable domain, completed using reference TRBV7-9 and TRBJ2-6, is DTGVSQNPRHKITKRGQNVTFRCDPISEHNRLYWYRQTLGQGPEFLTYFQNEAQLEKSRLLSDRFSAERPKGSFSTLEIQRTEQGDSAMYLCASSLGGYNSGANVLTFGAGSRLTVL.